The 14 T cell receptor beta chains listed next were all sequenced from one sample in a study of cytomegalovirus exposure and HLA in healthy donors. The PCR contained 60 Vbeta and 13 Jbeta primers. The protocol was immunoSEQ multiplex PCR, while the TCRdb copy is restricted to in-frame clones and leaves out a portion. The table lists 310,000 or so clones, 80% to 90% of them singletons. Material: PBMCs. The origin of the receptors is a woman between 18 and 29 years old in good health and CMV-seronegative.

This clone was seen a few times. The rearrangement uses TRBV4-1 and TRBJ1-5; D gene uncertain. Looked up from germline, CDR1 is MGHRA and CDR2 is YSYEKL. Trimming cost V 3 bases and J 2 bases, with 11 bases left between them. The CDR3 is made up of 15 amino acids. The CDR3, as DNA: TGCGCCAGCAGCCAGCCGGTCCAGGGCAATCAGCCCCAGCATTTT. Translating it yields CASSQPVQGNQPQHF.

The CDR3 nucleotides are TGCAGTGTGGACAGGGAAAGCGAGCAGTACTTC. The encoded protein is CSVDRESEQYF. The J gene is TRBJ2-7, the V gene TRBV20-1, with 8 bases identical to TRBD1. The CDR3 runs to 11 residues. The V gene end was trimmed by 7 bases and the J gene end by 6 bases; junction bases not matched to a gene: 5. CDR1 is DFQATT, CDR2 SNEGSKA, per germline (reference sequence).

DNA of the CDR3: TGTGCCAGCAGTGAGACAGGGAGGAACACTGAAGCTTTCTTT. It yields the protein CASSETGRNTEAFF. This rearrangement joins TRBV2 to TRBJ1-1; 7 bases are shared with TRBD1. V lost 3 bases, J lost 1 base, and 2 bases stayed unmatched. CDR1 is SNHLY, CDR2 FYNNEI, per germline. The CDR3 consists of 14 residues.

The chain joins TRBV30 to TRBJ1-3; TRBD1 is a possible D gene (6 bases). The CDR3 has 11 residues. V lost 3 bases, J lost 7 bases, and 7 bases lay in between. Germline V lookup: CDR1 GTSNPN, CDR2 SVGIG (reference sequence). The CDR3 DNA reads TGTGCCTGGAGACAGGGCAACACCATATATTTT. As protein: CAWRQGNTIYF. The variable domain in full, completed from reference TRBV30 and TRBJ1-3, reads SQTIHQWPATLVQPVGSPLSLECTVEGTSNPNLYWYRQAAGRGLQLLFYSVGIGQISSEVPQNLSASRPQDRQFILSSKKLLLSDSGFYLCAWRQGNTIYFGEGSWLTVV.

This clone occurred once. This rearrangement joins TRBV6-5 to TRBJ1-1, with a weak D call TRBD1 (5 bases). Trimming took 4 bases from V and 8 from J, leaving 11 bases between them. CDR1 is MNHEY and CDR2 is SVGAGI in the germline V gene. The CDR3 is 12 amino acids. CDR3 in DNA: TGTGCCAGCAGTTGGCCAGGGTTGGAAGCTTTCTTT. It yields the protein CASSWPGLEAFF.

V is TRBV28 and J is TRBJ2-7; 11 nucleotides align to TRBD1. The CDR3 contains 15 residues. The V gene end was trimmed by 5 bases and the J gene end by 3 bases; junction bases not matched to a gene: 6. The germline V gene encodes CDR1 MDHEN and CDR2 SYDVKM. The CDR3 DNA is TGTGCCAGCAGTACCCCCGGGACAGGGGGCTACGAGCAGTACTTC. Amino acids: CASSTPGTGGYEQYF.

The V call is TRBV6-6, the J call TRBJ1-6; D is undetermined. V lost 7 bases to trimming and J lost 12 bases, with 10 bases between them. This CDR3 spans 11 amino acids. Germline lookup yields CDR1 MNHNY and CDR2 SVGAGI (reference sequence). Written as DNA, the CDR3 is TGTGCCAGCATGAGTAGAGGACCCCTCCACTTT. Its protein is CASMSRGPLHF.

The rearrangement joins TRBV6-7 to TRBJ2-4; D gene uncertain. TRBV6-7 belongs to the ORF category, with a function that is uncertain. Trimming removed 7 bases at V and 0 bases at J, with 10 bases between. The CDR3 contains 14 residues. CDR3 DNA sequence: TGTGCCAGCACCCCCGACTTAGCCAAAAACATTCAGTACTTC. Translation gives CASTPDLAKNIQYF.

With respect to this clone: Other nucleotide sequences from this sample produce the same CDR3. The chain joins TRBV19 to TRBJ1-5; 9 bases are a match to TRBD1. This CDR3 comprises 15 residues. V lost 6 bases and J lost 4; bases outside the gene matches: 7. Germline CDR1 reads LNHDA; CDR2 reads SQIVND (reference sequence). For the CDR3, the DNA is TGTGCCAGTAGCCCCGGGACAGGGTCGAATCAGCCCCAGCATTTT. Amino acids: CASSPGTGSNQPQHF.

CDR3 in amino acids: CASSFGGEGAGNTIYF. The CDR3 DNA reads as TGCGCCAGCAGCTTTGGGGGCGAGGGGGCTGGAAACACCATATATTTT. This chain links TRBV5-1 with TRBJ1-3, with D tentatively TRBD1 (6 bases). Trimming stripped 2 bases from V and 2 bases from J, with 14 bases between. The CDR3 sequence is 16 residues long. The germline CDR1 and CDR2 sequences are SGHRS and YFSETQ. Combining the CDR3 with reference TRBV5-1 and TRBJ1-3 gives the whole variable domain KAGVTQTPRYLIKTRGQQVTLSCSPISGHRSVSWYQQTPGQGLQFLFEYFSETQRNKGNFPGRFSGRQFSNSRSEMNVSTLELGDSALYLCASSFGGEGAGNTIYFGEGSWLTVV.

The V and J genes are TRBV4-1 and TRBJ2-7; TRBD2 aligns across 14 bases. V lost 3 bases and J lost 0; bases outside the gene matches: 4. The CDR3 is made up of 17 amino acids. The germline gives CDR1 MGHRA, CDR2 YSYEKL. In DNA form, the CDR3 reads TGCGCCAGCAGCCAGAGACTAGCGGGGGGGAACTCCTACGAGCAGTACTTC. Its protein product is CASSQRLAGGNSYEQYF.

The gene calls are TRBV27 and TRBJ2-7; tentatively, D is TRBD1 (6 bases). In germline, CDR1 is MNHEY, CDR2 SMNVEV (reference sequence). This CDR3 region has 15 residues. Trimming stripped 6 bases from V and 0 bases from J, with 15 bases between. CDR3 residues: CASSPQGYNSYEQYF. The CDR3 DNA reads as TGTGCCAGCAGCCCACAGGGATACAACTCCTACGAGCAGTACTTC.

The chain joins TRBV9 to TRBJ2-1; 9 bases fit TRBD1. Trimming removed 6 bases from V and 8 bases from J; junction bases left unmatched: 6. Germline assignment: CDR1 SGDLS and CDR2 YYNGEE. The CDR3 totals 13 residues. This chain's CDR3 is CASNRDRADEQFF. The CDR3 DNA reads TGTGCCAGCAACCGGGACAGGGCCGATGAGCAGTTCTTC.

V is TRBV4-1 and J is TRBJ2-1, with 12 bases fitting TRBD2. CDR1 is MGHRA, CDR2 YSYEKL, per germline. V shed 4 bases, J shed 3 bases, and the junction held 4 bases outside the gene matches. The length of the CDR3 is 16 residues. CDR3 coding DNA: TGCGCCAGCAGCCGTCGACTAGCGGGGGACTACAATGAGCAGTTCTTC. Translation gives CASSRRLAGDYNEQFF.